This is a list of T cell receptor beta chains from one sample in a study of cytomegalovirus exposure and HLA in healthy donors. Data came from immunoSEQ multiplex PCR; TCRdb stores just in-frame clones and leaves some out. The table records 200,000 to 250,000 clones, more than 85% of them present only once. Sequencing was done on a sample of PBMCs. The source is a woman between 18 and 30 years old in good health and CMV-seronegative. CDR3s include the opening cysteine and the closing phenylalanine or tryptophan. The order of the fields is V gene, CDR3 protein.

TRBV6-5 CASRLTLLAKNIQYF
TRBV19 CASSISTGQGGNEQFF
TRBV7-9 CASSLVGGVGTEAFF
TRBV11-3 CASTSFTGELFF
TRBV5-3 CARSFQAPSLYNEQFF
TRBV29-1 CSVATGATNEKLVF
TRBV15 CATSRGQGGEQYF
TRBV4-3 CASSQVLRGTGANVLTF
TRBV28 CASSLGAGMNTEAFF
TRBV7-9 CASSSPGQGEEKLFF
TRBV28 CASSLGGLVTDSGNTIYF
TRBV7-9 CASSLTGGRVETQYF
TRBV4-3 CASSQDMGQGRYTF
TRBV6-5 CASRLGGGVYEQYF
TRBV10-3 CAISESTGGETQYF
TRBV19 CASRISGAKNIQYF
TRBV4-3 CASSQDPGQSREQYF
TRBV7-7 CASSAGSSGTDTQYF
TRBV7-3 CASSEGGAGTGELFF
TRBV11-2 CASGYRINTEAFF
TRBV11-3 CASSYSIPTGLNTEAFF
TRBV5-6 CASSLGDRTFSGNTIYF
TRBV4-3 CASSRATVNTEAFF
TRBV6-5 CASSSRVAGGETQYF
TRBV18 CASSPRAGQGATEAFF
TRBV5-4 CAGRLALNNEQFF
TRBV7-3 CASSLWGRGVGMNTEAFF
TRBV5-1 CASSPRDRDGETQYF
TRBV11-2 CASSPSLAVTYEQYF
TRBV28 CASSSPVMNTEAFF
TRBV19 CASPRTGAIRDGYTF
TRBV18 CASSPPGGTEAFF
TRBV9 CASSDRLNYGYTF
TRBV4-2 CASSQPRDSGEQFF
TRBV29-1 CSVVPVNTEAFF
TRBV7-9 CASNPLRLNTEAFF
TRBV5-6 CASLTGIQETQYF
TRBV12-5 CASGLDTGLGYGYTF
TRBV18 CASSVDHRNTEAFF
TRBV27 CASSLRHSFREQYF
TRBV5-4 CASSLVGGNQDEQFF
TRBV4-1 CASSQGDRATSSGELKDTQYF
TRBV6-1 CASSRQGASSYEQYF
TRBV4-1 CASSYINGAGYGYTF
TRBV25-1 CASSEFLGPSYEQYF
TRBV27 CASSLSSIAGGRDTQYF
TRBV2 CASKMGVRESFGEQYF
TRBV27 CARLYTGELFF
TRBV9 CASSPHLGQATYEQYF
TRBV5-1 CASSRTWREDNEQYF